These 21 T cell receptor beta chains were sequenced from one sample in a study of T cell responses to AZD1222 COVID-19 vaccine. The assay was immunoSEQ multiplex PCR, and TCRdb's table has in-frame clones only and misses some. The data hold 120,000 to 150,000 clones, with approximately 85% observed a single time. The sequenced sample was peripheral blood, obtained 28 days after the second dose of the MenACWY control vaccine. The source is an adult who received the MenACWY meningococcal vaccine as a control.

The V and J genes are TRBV5-1 and TRBJ1-3; a possible D gene is TRBD1 (5 bases). Trimming removed 4 bases at V and 2 bases at J, with 13 bases between. Per germline, CDR1 SGHRS and CDR2 YFSETQ. This CDR3 spans 15 amino acids. CDR3 in DNA: TGCGCCAGCAGCCGAGTCGGGGGGACTGGAAACACCATATATTTT. Its translation: CASSRVGGTGNTIYF.

The chain uses TRBV10-3 and TRBJ1-2; tentatively, D is TRBD1 (5 bases). Per the germline V gene, CDR1 is ENHRY and CDR2 is SYGVKD. V dropped 0 bases and J dropped 7 bases, with 12 bases sitting between them. The CDR3 length is 14 residues. The CDR3 nucleotides read TGTGCCATCAGTGAGTCTACGGCGGGGGGTGGCTACACCTTC. This codes for CAISESTAGGGYTF.

This sequence joins TRBV12-3 or TRBV12-4 and TRBJ1-1, with D possibly TRBD1 on 5 matching bases. The CDR3 covers 12 residues. The ends were cut back, 6 bases at V and 6 bases at J, with 11 bases in the middle. This CDR3 is CASSKLGPEAFF. CDR3 DNA: TGTGCCAGCAGCAAACTGGGACCTGAAGCTTTCTTT.

This clone appeared once. V is TRBV11-2 and J is TRBJ1-3, with D maybe TRBD1 (5 bases). The CDR3 sequence is 12 residues long. Germline V gene lookup returns CDR1 SGHAT and CDR2 FQNNGV. Trimming took 5 bases from V and 10 from J, leaving 12 bases between them. The CDR3 protein is CASSGAGWTIYF. As DNA, the CDR3 is TGTGCCAGCAGCGGGGCCGGGTGGACCATATATTTT.

This sequence joins TRBV25-1 and TRBJ2-5; TRBD1 matches at 8 bases. Per germline, CDR1 MGHDK and CDR2 SYGVNS. J lost 1 base, V lost 6 bases, and 7 bases had no gene match. This CDR3 has 15 residues. The CDR3 reads CASSAGTGPQETQYF. The CDR3 region has the DNA TGTGCCAGCAGCGCCGGGACAGGCCCCCAAGAGACCCAGTACTTC.

This chain uses TRBV4-2 with TRBJ1-5; no clear D. The V end lost 0 bases, the J end lost 4 bases, and 10 bases lay between the germline ends. The V gene's germline CDR1 is LGHNA and CDR2 YNFKEQ. CDR3 size: 15 residues. The CDR3 nucleotides are TGTGCCAGCAGCCAAGACGGTCAATTTAATCAGCCCCAGCATTTT. It encodes CASSQDGQFNQPQHF.

The chain is built from TRBV13 and TRBJ2-5; 13 nucleotides align to TRBD2. The CDR3 length is 19 residues. Per germline, CDR1 PRHDT and CDR2 FYEKMQ (reference sequence). The V segment lost 1 base and the J segment 0 bases; nucleotides outside the gene matches: 8. This CDR3 is CASSLERTSGRGDQETQYF. The CDR3 region has the DNA TGTGCCAGCAGCTTAGAACGGACTAGCGGGAGAGGGGACCAAGAGACCCAGTACTTC.

The chain links TRBV19 to TRBJ1-5; tentatively, D is TRBD1 (6 bases). The CDR3 has 16 amino acids. The germline V and J ends were trimmed by 4 bases and 7 bases, with 20 bases remaining between them. The germline gives CDR1 LNHDA, CDR2 SQIVND (reference sequence). CDR3 coding DNA: TGTGCCAGTAGTACCCGACCCGACAGGACGGGGCAGCCCCAGCATTTT. It is translated as CASSTRPDRTGQPQHF.

This clone was counted a single time. This chain connects TRBV19 to TRBJ2-1; TRBD2 matches 8 bases. V lost 1 base, J lost 6 bases, and 5 bases stayed unmatched. This CDR3 has 15 residues. CDR1 LNHDA and CDR2 SQIVND come from the germline V gene (reference sequence). In nucleotides, the CDR3 is TGTGCCAGTAGTATAGCGGGGACTAGAAGCAATGAGCAGTTCTTC. It codes for CASSIAGTRSNEQFF.

The chain employs TRBV28 and TRBJ1-5; D possibly corresponds to TRBD1 (5 bases). CDR1 is MDHEN and CDR2 is SYDVKM in the germline V gene. This CDR3 comprises 14 residues. V lost 8 bases, J lost 6 bases, and 17 bases lay in between. DNA for the CDR3: TGTGCCAGCGGGCGGGGGATTGCCGGTCAGCCCCAGCATTTT. The encoded protein is CASGRGIAGQPQHF.

The chain links TRBV11-3 to TRBJ2-2, with D tentatively TRBD1 (6 bases). This CDR3 spans 14 amino acids. Germline assignment: CDR1 SGHNT and CDR2 YENEEA. Trimming stripped 5 bases from V and 4 bases from J, with 11 bases between. CDR3 coding DNA: TGTGCCAGCAGCCCACAGGGTTTCACCGGGGAGCTGTTTTTT. The encoded protein is CASSPQGFTGELFF.

The chain employs TRBV19 and TRBJ2-1, with 9 nucleotides matching TRBD1. Germline V gene data show CDR1 as LNHDA and CDR2 as SQIVND (reference sequence). The CDR3 is made up of 16 amino acids. The V segment lost 5 bases and the J segment 3 bases; nucleotides outside the gene matches: 8. As DNA, the CDR3 is TGTGCCAGTAGTCCCCTACAGGGGGCCCTCTACAATGAGCAGTTCTTC. Translating gives CASSPLQGALYNEQFF.

This chain links TRBV5-5 with TRBJ2-7, with D possibly matching TRBD2 (5 bases). The germline V gene has CDR1 SGHKS and CDR2 YYEKEE (reference sequence). The CDR3 is made up of 14 amino acids. Trimming shortened V by 4 bases and J by 2 bases, and 13 bases separated the two germline ends. The CDR3 DNA reads as TGTGCCAGCAGCCCAGCGGTGACAACCTACGAGCAGTACTTC. Protein: CASSPAVTTYEQYF.

V usage is TRBV7-2 and J usage is TRBJ1-5; D may be TRBD1 (6 bases). The CDR3 totals 13 residues. V lost 3 bases and J 5 bases, leaving 8 bases between the germline ends. Germline loops: CDR1 SGHTA, CDR2 FQGNSA. CDR3 residues: CASSFAGDQPQHF. In DNA, the CDR3 is TGTGCCAGCAGCTTTGCAGGGGATCAGCCCCAGCATTTT. The full variable domain, with the rest looked up from reference TRBV7-2 and TRBJ1-5, is GAGVSQSPSNKVTEKGKDVELRCDPISGHTALYWYRQSLGQGLEFLIYFQGNSAPDKSGLPSDRFSAERTGGSVSTLTIQRTQQEDSAVYLCASSFAGDQPQHFGDGTRLSIL.

This chain connects TRBV19 to TRBJ1-5, with 9 bases matching TRBD1. Germline loops: CDR1 LNHDA, CDR2 SQIVND (reference sequence). The CDR3 contains 16 residues. After removal of 4 bases from V and 4 bases from J, the junction contained 8 bases not matched to a gene. CDR3 nucleotides: TGTGCCAGTAGTAAAGCCCGCGGGACAGGGAATCAGCCCCAGCATTTT. Translated, it gives CASSKARGTGNQPQHF.

The chain links TRBV11-2 to TRBJ2-5; D gene ambiguous. V was clipped by 5 bases and J by 0 bases, with 7 bases between them. The CDR3 has 13 residues. Looked up from germline, CDR1 is SGHAT and CDR2 is FQNNGV. CDR3 sequence (DNA): TGTGCCAGCAGCCAAGGACACCAAGAGACCCAGTACTTC. Amino acid sequence: CASSQGHQETQYF.

This sequence joins TRBV5-1 and TRBJ1-4; D possibly corresponds to TRBD1 (6 bases). Per the germline V gene, CDR1 is SGHRS and CDR2 is YFSETQ. Deletions cut 5 bases from V and 7 bases from J, with 15 bases between. The CDR3 spans 14 residues. CDR3 region: CASRQGPIPEKLFF. DNA for the CDR3: TGCGCCAGCAGACAGGGACCAATCCCTGAAAAACTGTTTTTT. Based on the CDR3 plus reference TRBV5-1 and TRBJ1-4, the full variable domain is KAGVTQTPRYLIKTRGQQVTLSCSPISGHRSVSWYQQTPGQGLQFLFEYFSETQRNKGNFPGRFSGRQFSNSRSEMNVSTLELGDSALYLCASRQGPIPEKLFFGSGTQLSVL.

This clone was recorded only once. The V gene is TRBV7-2, the J gene TRBJ1-2; a possible D gene is TRBD1 (6 bases). Germline CDR1 is SGHTA and CDR2 is FQGNSA. This CDR3 contains 14 residues. Trimming removed 4 bases from V and 4 bases from J, with 13 bases in between. This CDR3 reads CASSSGQGPYGYTF. CDR3 in DNA: TGTGCCAGCAGCTCCGGGCAGGGGCCCTATGGCTACACCTTC.

The chain links TRBV19 to TRBJ1-1; weak D call: TRBD1 (5 bases). The CDR3 runs 18 residues. V dropped 5 bases and J dropped 6 bases, with 28 bases sitting between them. CDR1 and CDR2 from the germline V gene are LNHDA and SQIVND (reference sequence). The CDR3 region is CASSSPRGGAETRAEAFF. CDR3 bases: TGTGCCAGTAGTTCGCCGAGGGGCGGGGCCGAGACTCGCGCTGAAGCTTTCTTT.

This clone was observed a single time. The rearrangement uses TRBV14 and TRBJ2-4; the D gene could be TRBD1 or TRBD2 (5 bases each). From germline, CDR1 is SGHDN and CDR2 FVKESK. The CDR3 has 17 amino acids. V lost 2 bases to trimming and J lost 0 bases, with 14 bases between them. This CDR3 is CASSQIGAGLAKNIQYF. CDR3 DNA sequence: TGTGCCAGCAGCCAAATCGGGGCAGGGTTAGCCAAAAACATTCAGTACTTC.

The V and J genes are TRBV4-1 and TRBJ2-5; D is ambiguous. V was trimmed by 1 base and J by 1 base, leaving 4 bases between them. Germline CDR1 is MGHRA and CDR2 is YSYEKL. The CDR3 length is 13 residues. The CDR3 DNA reads as TGCGCCAGCAGCCAAGGTCCCCAAGAGACCCAGTACTTC. This encodes CASSQGPQETQYF.